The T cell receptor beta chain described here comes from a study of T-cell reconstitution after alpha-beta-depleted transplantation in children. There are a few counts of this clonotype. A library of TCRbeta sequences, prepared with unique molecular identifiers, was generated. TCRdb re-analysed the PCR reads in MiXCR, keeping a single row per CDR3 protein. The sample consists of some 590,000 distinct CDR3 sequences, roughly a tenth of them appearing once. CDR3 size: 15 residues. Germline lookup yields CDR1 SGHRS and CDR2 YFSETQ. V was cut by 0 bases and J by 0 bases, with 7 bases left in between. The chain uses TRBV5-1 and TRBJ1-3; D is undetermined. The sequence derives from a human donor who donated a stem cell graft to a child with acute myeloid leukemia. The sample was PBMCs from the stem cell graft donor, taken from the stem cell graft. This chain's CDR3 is CASSLGLNSGNTIYF. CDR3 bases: TGCGCCAGCAGCTTGGGGCTGAACTCTGGAAACACCATATATTTT.